One and the same sample provided the 9 T cell receptor beta chains below, sequenced in a study of blood T cell repertoires in COVID-19. The table came from immunoSEQ multiplex PCR; TCRdb's copy has only in-frame clones and leaves some out. This table holds about 200,000 clones, 84% found once. Sample: peripheral blood. The origin of the receptors is a human donor in a cohort sampled during active COVID-19.

The V gene is TRBV10-2, the J gene TRBJ1-4; 12 bases match TRBD1. J gave up 8 bases and V 2 bases, and 9 bases lay outside the gene matches. This CDR3 contains 17 residues. The V gene's germline CDR1 is WSHSY and CDR2 SAAADI. The CDR3 loop reads CASSEGIGGTGGEKLFF. CDR3 coding DNA: TGCGCCAGCAGTGAGGGGATCGGCGGGACAGGGGGCGAAAAACTGTTTTTT.

The chain is built from TRBV9 and TRBJ2-1, with D uncertain. This CDR3 region has 12 residues. CDR1 SGDLS and CDR2 YYNGEE come from the germline V gene. V was trimmed by 0 bases and J by 8 bases, leaving 6 bases between them. The CDR3 protein is CASSVARDEQFF. DNA for the CDR3: TGTGCCAGCAGCGTAGCTCGGGATGAGCAGTTCTTC.

The chain has TRBV28 and TRBJ2-3; 10 bases are shared with TRBD2. J gave up 2 bases and V 7 bases, and 6 bases lay outside the gene matches. This CDR3 contains 15 residues. In germline, CDR1 is MDHEN, CDR2 SYDVKM. CDR3 nucleotides: TGTGCCAGCAACCCGGGGACTAGCGCCACAGATACGCAGTATTTT. Translation: CASNPGTSATDTQYF.

V is TRBV5-4 and J is TRBJ2-3, with a tentative D call TRBD2 (6 bases). Germline CDR1 reads SGHNT; CDR2 reads YYREEE (reference sequence). The length of the CDR3 is 12 residues. V was trimmed by 2 bases and J by 5 bases, leaving 6 bases between them. The CDR3 here is CASSFGGDTQYF. For the CDR3, the DNA is TGTGCCAGCAGCTTCGGGGGAGATACGCAGTATTTT.

This clone was observed once. CDR3 DNA: TGCGCCAGCAGTCCAAGACAGGGGGCAGGTCAGCCCCAGCATTTT. It codes for CASSPRQGAGQPQHF. The V call is TRBV4-1, the J call TRBJ1-5, with 10 bases lining up with TRBD1. Germline CDR1 reads MGHRA; CDR2 reads YSYEKL. This CDR3 has 15 amino acids. The junction had 8 bases not matched to a gene; V was cut back by 6 bases and J by 6 bases.

The CDR3 bases are TGTGCCAGTAGTATAGATCTCCCACAACAGGGCGACTACACCTTC. It translates to CASSIDLPQQGDYTF. The chain is built from TRBV19 and TRBJ1-2; possibly TRBD1 for D (6 bases). The germline gives CDR1 LNHDA, CDR2 SQIVND (reference sequence). Trimming shortened V by 0 bases and J by 10 bases, and 18 bases separated the two germline ends. This CDR3 is 15 amino acids long.

This chain connects TRBV28 to TRBJ1-2; 12 bases are a match to TRBD1. Looked up from germline, CDR1 is MDHEN and CDR2 is SYDVKM. This CDR3 comprises 17 residues. Germline trimming cut 3 bases from V and 7 bases from J; bases unmatched to any gene: 12. The DNA of the CDR3 is TGTGCCAGCAGTTTCCGACGGGGGGGACAGGGGGCAGGTGGCTACACCTTC. It yields the protein CASSFRRGGQGAGGYTF.

V gene TRBV7-9 combines with J gene TRBJ2-3; D is possibly TRBD1 (5 bases). This CDR3 has 15 amino acids. V lost 2 bases, J lost 2 bases, and 11 bases lay in between. Germline V CDR1 and CDR2: SEHNR, FQNEAQ (reference sequence). The CDR3 nucleotides read TGTGCCAGCAGCTTACCGACAGTACTCACAGATACGCAGTATTTT. Protein product: CASSLPTVLTDTQYF.

The rearrangement links TRBV4-1 to TRBJ2-3; 9 bases fit TRBD1. Trimming took 1 base from V and 1 from J; bases not matched to a gene: 6. The CDR3 spans 17 residues. Germline V CDR1 and CDR2: MGHRA, YSYEKL. In DNA, the CDR3 is TGCGCCAGCAGCCAAGTACTGGACAGGGGAGGCACAGATACGCAGTATTTT. This codes for CASSQVLDRGGTDTQYF.